The source of this T cell receptor beta chain is a study of human T cells and chemical hapten exposure. Study context: Application of 0.01% DPC to the upper back was done by patch test, with a reading at 6 days. TCR yields per sample varied mostly from small pooled library volume differences. Predominantly women, the patients had alopecia areata, totalis or universalis.

General study points: Significantly more large CDR3 similarity clusters arose among expanded TCRs than among controls.

Time point indicated: patch test 2, 6 weeks after DPC sensitization. Treatment here: therapeutic diphenylcyclopropenone sensitization with weekly scalp DPC. This clonotype has at least ten counts. No antigen is known for it. Trimming took off 6 bases at V and 9 bases at J, with 17 bases between the two ends. The CDR3 covers 14 residues. TCRdb reprocessed the RACE reads with MiXCR, giving one entry per CDR3 protein. The sample has over 100,000 distinct CDR3 sequences; roughly a tenth are singletons. The J gene is TRBJ2-2, the V gene TRBV12-3 or TRBV12-4; D may match TRBD1 or TRBD2 (6 bases each). The sample in question was whole blood, obtained in connection with sensitization to the hapten diphenylcyclopropenone (DPC). This sequence originates from a woman in her thirties or forties with alopecia areata. Some clones in this sample may be carry-over from other donors' samples. CDR3 nucleotide sequence: TGTGCCAGCAGCCCTCCGGGGGACATCAGGGAGCTGTTTTTT. Encoded protein: CASSPPGDIRELFF.